This T cell receptor (beta chain) was captured by sequencing in a study of cytotoxic CD8 clonotypes in ibrutinib-treated CLL. Overall study findings and caveats: Clonality went up at the time of ibrutinib response, stayed stable in sustained remission, and later dropped back toward its baseline level at progression.

Comment on this clone: What it recognizes is unknown.

Clones were read by immunoSEQ multiplex PCR, and TCRdb kept only the in-frame ones, dropping some. The sample lists 150,000 or so clones, about 78% seen once, with around 4.9% in the top ten. Germline values: CDR1 MDHEN, CDR2 SYDVKM. This CDR3 region has 14 residues. Trimming cost V 5 bases and J 10 bases, with 18 bases left between them. Material: PBMCs, obtained after 24 months of ibrutinib treatment. The chain has TRBV28 and TRBJ2-1; D uncertain. The clonotype comes from a human donor with chronic lymphocytic leukemia. The CDR3 nucleotides are TGTGCCAGCAGTCCCTGGACCGCCGGTAGGGAGCAGTTCTTC. Translated, it gives CASSPWTAGREQFF.